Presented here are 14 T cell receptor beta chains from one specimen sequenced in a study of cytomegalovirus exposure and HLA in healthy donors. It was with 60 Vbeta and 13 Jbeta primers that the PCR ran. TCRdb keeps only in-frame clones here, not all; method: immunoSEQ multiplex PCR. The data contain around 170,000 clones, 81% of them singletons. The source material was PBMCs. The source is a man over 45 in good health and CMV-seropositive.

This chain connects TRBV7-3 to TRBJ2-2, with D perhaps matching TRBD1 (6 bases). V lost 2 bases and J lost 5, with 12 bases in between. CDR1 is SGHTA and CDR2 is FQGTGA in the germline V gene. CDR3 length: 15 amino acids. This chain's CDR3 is CASSLRGGGTGELFF. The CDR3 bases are TGTGCCAGCAGCTTACGAGGGGGTGGAACCGGGGAGCTGTTTTTT.

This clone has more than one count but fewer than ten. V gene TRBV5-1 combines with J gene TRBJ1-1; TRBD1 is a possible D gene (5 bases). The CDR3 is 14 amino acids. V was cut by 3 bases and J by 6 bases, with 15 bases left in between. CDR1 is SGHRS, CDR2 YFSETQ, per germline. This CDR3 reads CASSSGATGAEAFF. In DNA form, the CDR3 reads TGCGCCAGCAGCTCCGGGGCCACGGGGGCTGAAGCTTTCTTT.

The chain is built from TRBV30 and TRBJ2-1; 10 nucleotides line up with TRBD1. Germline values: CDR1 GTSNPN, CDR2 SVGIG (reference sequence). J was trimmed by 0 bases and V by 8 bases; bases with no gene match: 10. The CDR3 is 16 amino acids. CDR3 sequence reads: CATRAWTGGSYNEQFF. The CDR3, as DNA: TGTGCCACGCGAGCGTGGACAGGGGGCTCCTACAATGAGCAGTTCTTC.

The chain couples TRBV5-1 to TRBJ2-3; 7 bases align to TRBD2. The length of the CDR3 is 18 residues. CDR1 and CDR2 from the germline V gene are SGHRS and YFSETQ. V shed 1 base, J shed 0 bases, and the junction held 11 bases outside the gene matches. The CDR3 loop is CASSLLGGTELSTDTQYF. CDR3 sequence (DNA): TGCGCCAGCAGCTTGTTGGGGGGGACTGAGCTGAGCACAGATACGCAGTATTTT.

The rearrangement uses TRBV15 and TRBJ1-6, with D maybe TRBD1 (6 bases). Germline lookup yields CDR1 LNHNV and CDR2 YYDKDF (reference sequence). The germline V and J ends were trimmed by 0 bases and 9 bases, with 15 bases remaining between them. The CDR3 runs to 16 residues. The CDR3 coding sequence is TGTGCCACCAGCAGAGATCGGACAGCACCAAGTTCACCCCTCCACTTT. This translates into CATSRDRTAPSSPLHF.

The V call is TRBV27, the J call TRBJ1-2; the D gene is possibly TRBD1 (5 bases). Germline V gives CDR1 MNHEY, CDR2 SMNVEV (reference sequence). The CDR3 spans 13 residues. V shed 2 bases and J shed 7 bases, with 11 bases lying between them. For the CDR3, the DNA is TGTGCCAGCAGTTTAGGGGGGAGGGGTGGCTACACCTTC. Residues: CASSLGGRGGYTF.

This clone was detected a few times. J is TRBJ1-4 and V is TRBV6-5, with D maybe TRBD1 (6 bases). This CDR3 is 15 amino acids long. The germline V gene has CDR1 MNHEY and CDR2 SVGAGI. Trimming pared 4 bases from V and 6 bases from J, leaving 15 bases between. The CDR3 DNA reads TGTGCCAGCAGTTTGAACAGGGCGGGGGATGAAAAACTGTTTTTT. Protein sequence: CASSLNRAGDEKLFF.

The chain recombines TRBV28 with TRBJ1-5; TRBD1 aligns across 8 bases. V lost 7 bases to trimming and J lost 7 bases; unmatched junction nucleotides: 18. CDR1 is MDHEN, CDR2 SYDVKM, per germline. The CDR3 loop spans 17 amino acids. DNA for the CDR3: TGTGCCAGCATCCTTGAAAGGGCAGGGGGCGTAAACCAGCCCCAGCATTTT. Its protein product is CASILERAGGVNQPQHF. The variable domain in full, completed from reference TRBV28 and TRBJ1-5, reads DVKVTQSSRYLVKRTGEKVFLECVQDMDHENMFWYRQDPGLGLRLIYFSYDVKMKEKGDIPEGYSVSREKKERFSLILESASTNQTSMYLCASILERAGGVNQPQHFGDGTRLSIL.

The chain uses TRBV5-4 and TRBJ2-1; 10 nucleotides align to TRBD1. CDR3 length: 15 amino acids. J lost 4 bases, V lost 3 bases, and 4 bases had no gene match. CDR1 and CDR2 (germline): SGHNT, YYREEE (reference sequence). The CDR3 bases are TGTGCCAGCAGCTCGCGGGACAGGGGTTACAATGAGCAGTTCTTC. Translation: CASSSRDRGYNEQFF.

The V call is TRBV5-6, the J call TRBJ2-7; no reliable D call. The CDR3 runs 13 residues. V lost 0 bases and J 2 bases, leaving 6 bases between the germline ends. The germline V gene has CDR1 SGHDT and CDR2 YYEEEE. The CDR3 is CASSLELPYEQYF. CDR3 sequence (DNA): TGTGCCAGCAGCTTGGAGCTCCCCTACGAGCAGTACTTC.

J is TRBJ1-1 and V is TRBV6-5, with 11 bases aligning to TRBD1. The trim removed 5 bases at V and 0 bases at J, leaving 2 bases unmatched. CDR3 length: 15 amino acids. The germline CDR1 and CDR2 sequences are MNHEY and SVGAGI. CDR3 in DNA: TGTGCCAGCAGTCCGGACAGGGGGCTGAACACTGAAGCTTTCTTT. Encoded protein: CASSPDRGLNTEAFF.

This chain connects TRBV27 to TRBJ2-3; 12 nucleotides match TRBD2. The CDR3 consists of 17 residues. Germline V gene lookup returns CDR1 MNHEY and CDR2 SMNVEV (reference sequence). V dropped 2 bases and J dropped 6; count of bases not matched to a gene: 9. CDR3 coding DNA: TGTGCCAGCAGTTTACGGACTAGCGGGGCCCTTGGGGATACGCAGTATTTT. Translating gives CASSLRTSGALGDTQYF.

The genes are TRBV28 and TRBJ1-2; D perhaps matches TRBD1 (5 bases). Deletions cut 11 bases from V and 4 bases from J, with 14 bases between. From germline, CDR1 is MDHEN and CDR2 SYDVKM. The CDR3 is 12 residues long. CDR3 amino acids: CAGSGTGYGYTF. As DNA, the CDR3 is TGTGCCGGAAGCGGGACGGGCTATGGCTACACCTTC.

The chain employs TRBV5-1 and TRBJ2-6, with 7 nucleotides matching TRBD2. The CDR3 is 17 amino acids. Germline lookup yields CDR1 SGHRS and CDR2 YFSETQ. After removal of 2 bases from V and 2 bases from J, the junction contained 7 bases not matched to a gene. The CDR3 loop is CASSFGAGRAGANVLTF. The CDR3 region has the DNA TGCGCCAGCAGCTTTGGGGCAGGGAGGGCTGGGGCCAACGTCCTGACTTTC.